This entry describes one T cell receptor (beta chain). The antigen is undetermined. This specimen belongs to a study of cytomegalovirus exposure and HLA in healthy donors. Study results and limitations: Presence/absence analyses supposed approximately even sequencing depth among donors. Most of the TCR beta V segments (in an earlier analysis) were productive either about 87% or about 30% of the time. Reported performance of the classifier showed diagnosis of cytomegalovirus status with high specificity and sensitivity.

CDR1 is ENHRY, CDR2 SYGVKD, per germline. This CDR3 region has 13 residues. V lost 3 bases and J lost 4, with 9 bases in between. Researchers ran the PCR with 60 Vbeta and 13 Jbeta primers. Assay used: immunoSEQ multiplex PCR; TCRdb lists only in-frame clones, some missing. The sample lists more than 110,000 clones, 78% occurring once. Sequencing was performed on PBMCs. The receptor was derived from a male donor in good health and CMV-seronegative. This chain links TRBV10-3 with TRBJ1-2; D gene ambiguous. The CDR3 spells CAISEREGYGYTF. The CDR3 DNA sequence: TGTGCCATCAGTGAAAGGGAGGGCTATGGCTACACCTTC.